A single sample is the source of the 27 T cell receptor beta chains below, sequenced in a study of cytomegalovirus exposure and HLA in healthy donors. A multiplex PCR was run with 60 Vbeta primers and 13 Jbeta primers. Generated by immunoSEQ multiplex PCR, the TCRdb table keeps only in-frame clones and is missing some. The sample lists about 180,000 clones, about 80% occurring once. The sample consisted of PBMCs. The receptors derive from a woman aged 40 to 50 in good health and CMV-seronegative.

The CDR3 here is CATTTGDPRETQYF. The CDR3 DNA reads TGCGCCACCACAACAGGGGACCCTCGGGAGACCCAGTACTTC. This sequence joins TRBV10-2 and TRBJ2-5, with 7 bases matching TRBD1. CDR1 is WSHSY and CDR2 is SAAADI in the germline V gene. After removal of 10 bases from V and 5 bases from J, the junction contained 13 bases not matched to a gene. The length of the CDR3 is 14 residues.

The gene calls are TRBV6-5 and TRBJ1-2, with D tentatively TRBD1 (5 bases). This CDR3 region has 13 residues. Trimming stripped 6 bases from V and 4 bases from J, with 12 bases between. Looked up from germline, CDR1 is MNHEY and CDR2 is SVGAGI. CDR3 sequence (DNA): TGTGCCAGCAGCCCCTCCGGGGGCTATGGCTACACCTTC. Its translation is CASSPSGGYGYTF.

V is TRBV27 and J is TRBJ1-6; D gene ambiguous. The CDR3 is 15 amino acids. CDR1 MNHEY and CDR2 SMNVEV come from the germline V gene (reference sequence). V was shortened by 3 bases and J by 0 bases, with 6 bases between the two germline ends. The CDR3 DNA is TGTGCCAGCAGTTTCGAGAGCTCCTATAATTCACCCCTCCACTTT. It translates to CASSFESSYNSPLHF.

The V and J genes are TRBV4-1 and TRBJ2-7; D not resolved. Germline-derived CDR1 and CDR2 are MGHRA and YSYEKL. V gave up 2 bases and J gave up 1 base, with 6 bases separating them. The CDR3 contains 13 residues. CDR3 DNA: TGCGCCAGCAGCCAAATAGTTTCCTACGAGCAGTACTTC. Its protein is CASSQIVSYEQYF.

The rearrangement uses TRBV5-1 and TRBJ1-2; 8 positions match TRBD1. From germline, CDR1 is SGHRS and CDR2 YFSETQ. V lost 0 bases to trimming and J lost 3 bases; unmatched junction nucleotides: 4. This CDR3 is built from 15 residues. CDR3 DNA: TGCGCCAGCAGCTTGGGGACAGGGTGGGACTATGGCTACACCTTC. Protein sequence: CASSLGTGWDYGYTF.

The sample holds a few counts of this clone. The V call is TRBV6-5, the J call TRBJ1-1, with no clear D. Deletions cut 0 bases from V and 0 bases from J, with 8 bases between. The germline V gene encodes CDR1 MNHEY and CDR2 SVGAGI. The CDR3 covers 15 residues. The CDR3 coding sequence is TGTGCCAGCAGTTACTCGACGGGTCTGAACACTGAAGCTTTCTTT. It encodes CASSYSTGLNTEAFF.

V gene TRBV5-1 combines with J gene TRBJ2-3; TRBD1 might be the D (5 bases). The CDR3 runs 14 residues. V was cut by 6 bases and J by 0 bases, with 11 bases left in between. Per the germline V gene, CDR1 is SGHRS and CDR2 is YFSETQ. In nucleotides, the CDR3 is TGCGCCAGCAAGACAGAGATTAGCACAGATACGCAGTATTTT. This translates into CASKTEISTDTQYF.

Only a few counts were recorded for this clone. The chain employs TRBV6-1 and TRBJ2-7; unclear D gene. CDR3 length: 13 residues. Trimming stripped 0 bases from V and 2 bases from J, with 5 bases between. CDR1 and CDR2 (germline): MNHNS, SASEGT. The CDR3 here is CASSEAAAYEQYF. The CDR3 coding sequence is TGTGCCAGCAGTGAAGCGGCGGCCTACGAGCAGTACTTC.

The rearrangement joins TRBV28 to TRBJ1-4; D gene uncertain. The CDR3 length is 14 residues. V lost 10 bases and J lost 3, with 15 bases in between. The V gene's germline CDR1 is MDHEN and CDR2 SYDVKM. CDR3 coding DNA: TGTGCCACCATGAAGGGAGGGCCTAATGAAAAACTGTTTTTT. Its protein product is CATMKGGPNEKLFF. The full variable domain, with the rest looked up from reference TRBV28 and TRBJ1-4, is DVKVTQSSRYLVKRTGEKVFLECVQDMDHENMFWYRQDPGLGLRLIYFSYDVKMKEKGDIPEGYSVSREKKERFSLILESASTNQTSMYLCATMKGGPNEKLFFGSGTQLSVL.

The chain joins TRBV5-1 to TRBJ2-7, with a possible D match to TRBD1 (7 bases). V dropped 0 bases and J dropped 0 bases, with 13 bases sitting between them. Germline V gives CDR1 SGHRS, CDR2 YFSETQ. This CDR3 has 16 amino acids. The CDR3 region has the DNA TGCGCCAGCAGCTTGGGCGGGACAGTTCTCTCCTACGAGCAGTACTTC. It is translated as CASSLGGTVLSYEQYF.

V usage is TRBV6-1 and J usage is TRBJ2-7; 7 nucleotides align to TRBD2. The J segment lost 2 bases and the V segment lost 8 bases, leaving 6 bases of the junction unmatched. Germline V gene data show CDR1 as MNHNS and CDR2 as SASEGT. CDR3 length: 13 amino acids. The CDR3 region is CASLRAGTYEQYF. The CDR3 nucleotides are TGTGCCAGCTTGAGAGCGGGAACCTACGAGCAGTACTTC.

The rearrangement uses TRBV7-3 and TRBJ2-7; 9 nucleotides align to TRBD1. This CDR3 spans 19 amino acids. Looked up from germline, CDR1 is SGHTA and CDR2 is FQGTGA. V was pared by 1 base and J by 1 base, with 14 bases of the junction left unmatched. CDR3 sequence (DNA): TGTGCCAGCAGCTTAAGAGCCCCCCCGGGACAGGGTTGGTCCTACGAGCAGTACTTC. Protein: CASSLRAPPGQGWSYEQYF.

The genes are TRBV6-4 and TRBJ2-2; TRBD2 aligns across 11 bases. The CDR3 runs to 15 residues. Unmatched junction bases numbered 1, after V lost 3 bases and J lost 4 bases. Germline lookup yields CDR1 MRHNA and CDR2 SNTAGT. Here the CDR3 DNA reads TGTGCCAGCAGTGAACTAGCGGGAGTCACCGGGGAGCTGTTTTTT. This translates into CASSELAGVTGELFF.

The chain links TRBV10-1 to TRBJ2-1; 7 bases agree with TRBD2. The CDR3 is 16 amino acids. V was pared by 6 bases and J by 4 bases, with 12 bases of the junction left unmatched. Germline V CDR1 and CDR2: WNHNN, SYGVQD (reference sequence). This chain's CDR3 is CASRRNLASGYNEQFF. The CDR3 bases are TGCGCCAGCAGGAGAAACTTGGCTAGCGGATACAATGAGCAGTTCTTC.

This clone was recorded a few times. The V gene is TRBV7-9, the J gene TRBJ2-4; TRBD1 is a possible D gene (5 bases). Trimming pared 1 base from V and 0 bases from J, leaving 10 bases between. This CDR3 comprises 16 residues. The germline gives CDR1 SEHNR, CDR2 FQNEAQ (reference sequence). DNA for the CDR3: TGTGCCAGCAGCTTAGACGACAGTATAGCCAAAAACATTCAGTACTTC. It encodes CASSLDDSIAKNIQYF.

The V and J genes are TRBV4-1 and TRBJ1-1; possibly TRBD1 for D (5 bases). Germline CDR1 is MGHRA and CDR2 is YSYEKL. The CDR3 sequence is 15 residues long. Trimming removed 0 bases at V and 6 bases at J, with 14 bases between. CDR3 region: CASSQDEGHLAEAFF. In DNA, the CDR3 is TGCGCCAGCAGCCAAGATGAAGGACACCTCGCTGAAGCTTTCTTT.

This rearrangement joins TRBV5-1 to TRBJ2-1, with 10 bases identical to TRBD2. The CDR3 totals 17 residues. Trimming took 4 bases from V and 6 from J; bases not matched to a gene: 13. Germline lookup yields CDR1 SGHRS and CDR2 YFSETQ. The CDR3 is CASSGAGAGGLSNEQFF. In DNA form, the CDR3 reads TGCGCCAGCAGCGGGGCCGGAGCGGGGGGGCTAAGCAATGAGCAGTTCTTC. Full variable domain (rest looked up from reference TRBV5-1 and TRBJ2-1): KAGVTQTPRYLIKTRGQQVTLSCSPISGHRSVSWYQQTPGQGLQFLFEYFSETQRNKGNFPGRFSGRQFSNSRSEMNVSTLELGDSALYLCASSGAGAGGLSNEQFFGPGTRLTVL.

This chain connects TRBV15 to TRBJ1-2; tentative D call: TRBD1 (5 bases). Germline V gene lookup returns CDR1 LNHNV and CDR2 YYDKDF (reference sequence). V was shortened by 6 bases and J by 2 bases, with 13 bases between the two germline ends. The CDR3 is 14 amino acids. The CDR3 spells CATRQRGANYGYTF. The CDR3 DNA follows: TGTGCCACCAGACAAAGGGGCGCCAACTATGGCTACACCTTC.

The chain recombines TRBV5-1 with TRBJ2-5; TRBD2 aligns across 11 bases. Germline assignment: CDR1 SGHRS and CDR2 YFSETQ. This CDR3 spans 15 amino acids. With 3 bases clipped from V and 3 bases from J, the junction kept 4 bases outside the gene matches. As DNA, the CDR3 is TGCGCCAGCAGCTGGCAGGGACTAGCGGAAGAGACCCAGTACTTC. This sequence encodes CASSWQGLAEETQYF.

This rearrangement joins TRBV6-5 to TRBJ1-3, with a possible D match to TRBD1 (5 bases). CDR1 is MNHEY and CDR2 is SVGAGI in the germline V gene. There are 15 residues in the CDR3. Deletions cut 0 bases from V and 2 bases from J, with 8 bases between. DNA of the CDR3: TGTGCCAGCAGTTACTCTGTGACAGCTGGAAACACCATATATTTT. Protein product: CASSYSVTAGNTIYF.

There are a few counts of this clone. The chain uses TRBV19 and TRBJ1-2; 7 nucleotides match TRBD1. Trimming cost V 6 bases and J 0 bases; bases outside gene matches: 4. Per the germline V gene, CDR1 is LNHDA and CDR2 is SQIVND (reference sequence). The CDR3 is 14 amino acids. CDR3 DNA: TGTGCCAGTAGACGACAGGGCCCTAACTATGGCTACACCTTC. Its translation: CASRRQGPNYGYTF. Together with reference TRBV19 and TRBJ1-2, the CDR3 gives the full variable domain: DGGITQSPKYLFRKEGQNVTLSCEQNLNHDAMYWYRQDPGQGLRLIYYSQIVNDFQKGDIAEGYSVSREKKESFPLTVTSAQKNPTAFYLCASRRQGPNYGYTFGSGTRLTVV.

The chain has TRBV6-1 and TRBJ2-7; 7 nucleotides match TRBD1. The junction had 14 bases not matched to a gene; V was cut back by 6 bases and J by 9 bases. From germline, CDR1 is MNHNS and CDR2 SASEGT. This CDR3 has 14 residues. The CDR3 DNA is TGTGCCAGCAGCGAGGGACAGAGCCTTGGTGGGCAGTACTTC. It translates to CASSEGQSLGGQYF.

The chain recombines TRBV7-2 with TRBJ1-1; no firm D call. This CDR3 contains 12 residues. Trimming removed 3 bases at V and 4 bases at J, with 6 bases between. The germline gives CDR1 SGHTA, CDR2 FQGNSA. CDR3 sequence: CASSFAGTEAFF. The CDR3, as DNA: TGTGCCAGCAGCTTTGCAGGCACTGAAGCTTTCTTT.

Concerning this clone: Within the sample, other DNA sequences also encode this same CDR3. This sequence joins TRBV5-1 and TRBJ1-1, with 8 bases fitting TRBD1. CDR1 SGHRS and CDR2 YFSETQ come from the germline V gene. This CDR3 comprises 13 residues. With 0 bases clipped from V and 8 bases from J, the junction kept 3 bases outside the gene matches. The CDR3, as DNA: TGCGCCAGCAGCTTGGTTCAGGGGGCCGAAGCTTTCTTT. Amino acid sequence: CASSLVQGAEAFF.

The table lists this clone with a count of one. DNA of the CDR3: TGTGCCAGTAGACTAACTGGACAGCAAGAGACCCAGTACTTC. Its protein is CASRLTGQQETQYF. The chain has TRBV19 and TRBJ2-5; D is perhaps TRBD1 (6 bases). The germline V gene encodes CDR1 LNHDA and CDR2 SQIVND (reference sequence). V lost 6 bases to trimming and J lost 2 bases, with 13 bases between them. The CDR3 spans 14 residues.

The J gene is TRBJ2-3, the V gene TRBV13; 14 bases are shared with TRBD2. This CDR3 comprises 18 residues. Germline loops: CDR1 PRHDT, CDR2 FYEKMQ (reference sequence). V was clipped by 5 bases and J by 0 bases; unmatched bases: 7. CDR3 DNA sequence: TGTGCCAGCAGCCTCAGGACTAGCGGGGGGACCAGCACAGATACGCAGTATTTT. It yields the protein CASSLRTSGGTSTDTQYF. Together with reference TRBV13 and TRBJ2-3, the CDR3 gives the full variable domain: AAGVIQSPRHLIKEKRETATLKCYPIPRHDTVYWYQQGPGQDPQFLISFYEKMQSDKGSIPDRFSAQQFSDYHSELNMSSLELGDSALYFCASSLRTSGGTSTDTQYFGPGTRLTVL.

The chain employs TRBV5-6 and TRBJ2-7; 8 bases are a match to TRBD1. CDR1 and CDR2 (germline): SGHDT, YYEEEE. This CDR3 comprises 16 residues. The J segment lost 2 bases and the V segment lost 4 bases, leaving 11 bases of the junction unmatched. In DNA form, the CDR3 reads TGTGCCAGCAGCCGACGCGGGACAGGAAAAACCTACGAGCAGTACTTC. Translation gives CASSRRGTGKTYEQYF.